This T cell receptor (beta chain) was sequenced for a study of blood T cell repertoires in COVID-19. The table lists this clone with a few counts. Authors' processing steps: Cell counts per sample came from amplifying reference gene primers. The data were produced by immunoSEQ multiplex PCR, yet TCRdb's version contains in-frame clones alone and is incomplete. Clone size and the V and J calls come from that table; the DNA yielded D and trimming. The sample shows 250,000 to 300,000 clones, 65% to 90% of them seen only once. Between the trimmed V and J ends, which lost 1 base and 6 bases, there was a span of 15 bases. Germline V lookup: CDR1 SGHTA, CDR2 FQGNSA. The CDR3 covers 15 residues.

Sequencing was performed on peripheral blood. The chain couples TRBV7-2 to TRBJ1-1; D possibly corresponds to TRBD1 (6 bases). The receptor was isolated from a man aged 45-65 years with active or convalescent COVID-19. CDR3 sequence reads: CASSLGQAGGSEAFF. The CDR3 DNA reads as TGTGCCAGCAGCTTAGGACAGGCCGGTGGATCTGAAGCTTTCTTT.